The 31 T cell receptor beta chains presented below share a single source sample, sequenced in a study of blood T cell repertoires in COVID-19 (dated by TCRdb to 2018 to 2020). To prepare the library, the immunoSEQ multiplex PCR assay was applied. Held by TCRdb, this immuneACCESS table contains in-frame sequences only and omits some clones. Under half of the omission traces to an unresolved V gene where checked; the cause of the rest is unknown. This sample lists hundreds of thousands of clones; approximately 91% were detected once. Jointly, the top ten make up 2% to 2.5% of the sample. The sample comprised PBMCs or T cells enriched from blood (not recorded which). These receptor sequences come from a woman between 40 and 55 years old with acute COVID-19.

The V and J genes are TRBV11-2 and TRBJ1-6; D perhaps matches TRBD1 (5 bases). CDR1 and CDR2 from the germline V gene are SGHAT and FQNNGV. The CDR3 covers 15 residues. The ends were cut back, 5 bases at V and 8 bases at J, with 16 bases in the middle. As DNA, the CDR3 is TGTGCCAGCAGCCCCGGGGGACTGCGAGATTCACCCCTCCACTTT. Translating gives CASSPGGLRDSPLHF.

The gene calls are TRBV5-6 and TRBJ1-2; 9 positions match TRBD1. J lost 4 bases, V lost 4 bases, and 8 bases had no gene match. The germline V gene has CDR1 SGHDT and CDR2 YYEEEE. The CDR3 is made up of 15 amino acids. CDR3 nucleotide sequence: TGTGCCAGCAGCGGGAGGGACAGGGTTATCTATGGCTACACCTTC. This translates into CASSGRDRVIYGYTF.

This chain uses TRBV18 with TRBJ2-1; D gene ambiguous. V was clipped by 2 bases and J by 5 bases, with 7 bases between them. CDR3 length equals 13 residues. Germline CDR1 KGHSH, CDR2 LQKENI. The DNA of the CDR3 is TGTGCCAGCTCACCAAACTACCACAATGAGCAGTTCTTC. Protein: CASSPNYHNEQFF.

The chain links TRBV9 to TRBJ1-2; D is uncertain. Germline assignment: CDR1 SGDLS and CDR2 YYNGEE. Trimming stripped 7 bases from V and 0 bases from J, with 13 bases between. The CDR3 is made up of 14 amino acids. CDR3 DNA sequence: TGTGCCAGCGCCCTCGGGAGCCCTAACTATGGCTACACCTTC. Protein sequence: CASALGSPNYGYTF.

The chain employs TRBV19 and TRBJ2-6; D not certain. Trimming shortened V by 5 bases and J by 1 base, and 6 bases separated the two germline ends. The CDR3 totals 14 residues. Germline V CDR1 and CDR2: LNHDA, SQIVND (reference sequence). CDR3 sequence: CASSGQSGANVLTF. As DNA, the CDR3 is TGTGCCAGTAGTGGGCAGTCTGGGGCCAACGTCCTGACTTTC.

V gene TRBV20-1 combines with J gene TRBJ2-1; possibly TRBD1 for D (6 bases). Trimming shortened V by 4 bases and J by 7 bases, and 8 bases separated the two germline ends. The CDR3 is 11 residues long. Per the germline V gene, CDR1 is DFQATT and CDR2 is SNEGSKA (reference sequence). The CDR3 loop reads CSATRGNEQFF. The CDR3 coding sequence is TGCAGTGCTACCAGGGGAAATGAGCAGTTCTTC.

The chain links TRBV12-3 or TRBV12-4 to TRBJ2-5; no clear D gene. Between the trimmed V and J ends, which lost 3 bases and 3 bases, there was a span of 8 bases. The CDR3 has 13 amino acids. The CDR3 protein is CASSFHLEETQYF. The DNA for the CDR3 is TGTGCCAGCAGTTTCCACTTAGAAGAGACCCAGTACTTC.

The chain employs TRBV5-4 and TRBJ1-4; TRBD1 agrees at 8 bases. The CDR3 consists of 15 residues. In germline, CDR1 is SGHNT, CDR2 YYREEE (reference sequence). After removal of 2 bases from V and 8 bases from J, the junction contained 8 bases not matched to a gene. The CDR3 DNA reads TGTGCCAGCAGCTTAGGACAGGGTCCTCAGGAAAAACTGTTTTTT. This gives the protein CASSLGQGPQEKLFF. The whole variable domain, filled in from reference TRBV5-4 and TRBJ1-4, reads ETGVTQSPTHLIKTRGQQVTLRCSSQSGHNTVSWYQQALGQGPQFIFQYYREEENGRGNFPPRFSGLQFPNYSSELNVNALELDDSALYLCASSLGQGPQEKLFFGSGTQLSVL.

The rearrangement joins TRBV10-3 to TRBJ1-1, with 7 bases aligning to TRBD1. With 4 bases clipped from V and 2 bases from J, the junction kept 7 bases outside the gene matches. The CDR3 sequence is 15 residues long. From germline, CDR1 is ENHRY and CDR2 SYGVKD. The CDR3 DNA sequence: TGTGCCATCAGTGTTCGATCAGGGGGAAACACTGAAGCTTTCTTT. This gives the protein CAISVRSGGNTEAFF.

The V gene is TRBV7-9, the J gene TRBJ1-1, with D unresolved. Germline CDR1 SEHNR, CDR2 FQNEAQ (reference sequence). The CDR3 totals 11 residues. V was shortened by 7 bases and J by 8 bases, with 11 bases between the two germline ends. CDR3: CASTGEVEAFF. The CDR3 DNA reads as TGTGCCAGCACGGGAGAAGTAGAAGCTTTCTTT.

This clone was counted between two and nine times. The gene calls are TRBV19 and TRBJ2-7; D is perhaps TRBD1 (5 bases). The CDR3 sequence is 15 residues long. Germline V gene data show CDR1 as LNHDA and CDR2 as SQIVND (reference sequence). Trimming pared 3 bases from V and 1 base from J, leaving 13 bases between. CDR3 nucleotides: TGTGCCAGTAGTATCCGCAGGGATCATTCCTACGAGCAGTACTTC. Translated: CASSIRRDHSYEQYF. Variable domain in full (rest from reference TRBV19 and TRBJ2-7): DGGITQSPKYLFRKEGQNVTLSCEQNLNHDAMYWYRQDPGQGLRLIYYSQIVNDFQKGDIAEGYSVSREKKESFPLTVTSAQKNPTAFYLCASSIRRDHSYEQYFGPGTRLTVT.

The V gene is TRBV2, the J gene TRBJ2-1, with 14 bases lining up with TRBD2. Losses at the gene ends were 5 bases for V and 8 bases for J; bases not matched to a gene: 5. There are 15 residues in the CDR3. Germline CDR1 is SNHLY and CDR2 is FYNNEI. CDR3 sequence reads: CASSWGLAGVDEQFF. The CDR3 nucleotides are TGTGCCAGCAGTTGGGGACTAGCGGGGGTGGATGAGCAGTTCTTC. Looking up the rest from reference TRBV2 and TRBJ2-1 gives the full variable domain: EPEVTQTPSHQVTQMGQEVILRCVPISNHLYFYWYRQILGQKVEFLVSFYNNEISEKSEIFDDQFSVERPDGSNFTLKIRSTKLEDSAMYFCASSWGLAGVDEQFFGPGTRLTVL.

The V gene is TRBV12-3 or TRBV12-4, the J gene TRBJ1-3; TRBD1 matches 7 bases. J lost 7 bases, V lost 7 bases, and 7 bases had no gene match. The length of the CDR3 is 13 residues. CDR3 amino acids: CASKLLDRNTIYF. The DNA for the CDR3 is TGTGCCAGCAAATTACTGGACAGGAACACCATATATTTT.

This sequence joins TRBV12-3 or TRBV12-4 and TRBJ1-6; D is unclear. CDR3 length: 13 amino acids. Deletions cut 4 bases from V and 5 bases from J, with 6 bases between. In DNA form, the CDR3 reads TGTGCCAGCAGTTCCGGGAATAATTCACCCCTCCACTTT. Translation: CASSSGNNSPLHF.

The chain carries TRBV5-1 and TRBJ1-6; TRBD1 is a possible D gene (6 bases). Trimming left V 3 bases short and J 7 bases short, with 14 bases between. CDR1 SGHRS and CDR2 YFSETQ come from the germline V gene. The CDR3 runs to 15 residues. In nucleotides, the CDR3 is TGCGCCAGCAGCTCGACAGGATTCGAAAATTCACCCCTCCACTTT. Its protein product is CASSSTGFENSPLHF. Using reference TRBV5-1 and TRBJ1-6 for the parts outside the CDR3, the full variable domain is KAGVTQTPRYLIKTRGQQVTLSCSPISGHRSVSWYQQTPGQGLQFLFEYFSETQRNKGNFPGRFSGRQFSNSRSEMNVSTLELGDSALYLCASSSTGFENSPLHFGNGTRLTVT.

The chain couples TRBV24-1 to TRBJ2-3, with D possibly TRBD1 on 6 matching bases. The CDR3 contains 14 residues. Germline V gene sequence: CDR1 KGHDR, CDR2 SFDVKD. Deletions cut 9 bases from V and 3 bases from J, with 15 bases between. In DNA, the CDR3 is TGTGCCACCGGAGAACAGGGTATTACAGATACGCAGTATTTT. It is translated as CATGEQGITDTQYF.

Of note for this clone: At the DNA level, this CDR3 is encoded by other sequences in the same sample as well. The CDR3 DNA sequence: TGTGCCAGCTCACCAGGCAGGGCCGAGACCCAGTACTTC. It encodes CASSPGRAETQYF. The chain recombines TRBV18 with TRBJ2-5; possibly TRBD1 for D (5 bases). Trimming cost V 2 bases and J 5 bases, with 9 bases left between them. The CDR3 spans 13 residues. CDR1 is KGHSH and CDR2 is LQKENI in the germline V gene.

CDR3 DNA sequence: TGTGCCAGCAGTCCAGGGTATGGCTACACCTTC. It translates to CASSPGYGYTF. J is TRBJ1-2 and V is TRBV27; D is perhaps TRBD1 (5 bases). The V end lost 5 bases, the J end lost 5 bases, and 6 bases lay between the germline ends. Germline V gene data show CDR1 as MNHEY and CDR2 as SMNVEV (reference sequence). The CDR3 loop spans 11 amino acids.

This rearrangement joins TRBV7-9 to TRBJ1-5; possible D gene TRBD1, 5 bases. Trimming left V 6 bases short and J 2 bases short, with 17 bases between. This CDR3 spans 16 amino acids. The germline V gene encodes CDR1 SEHNR and CDR2 FQNEAQ (reference sequence). CDR3 residues: CASSRWGERGNQPQHF. The CDR3 DNA follows: TGTGCCAGCAGTCGGTGGGGGGAGAGGGGCAATCAGCCCCAGCATTTT.

This clone has a single count. The chain carries TRBV2 and TRBJ2-5; possible D gene TRBD1, 6 bases. This CDR3 has 12 residues. V dropped 8 bases and J dropped 4 bases, with 11 bases sitting between them. The V gene's germline CDR1 is SNHLY and CDR2 FYNNEI. This chain's CDR3 is CASEQGPETQYF. As DNA, the CDR3 is TGTGCCAGCGAACAGGGTCCAGAGACCCAGTACTTC.

Of note for this clone: The sample holds other DNA sequences that translate to the same CDR3. V is TRBV18 and J is TRBJ2-5; D is undetermined. This CDR3 spans 14 amino acids. The ends were cut back, 4 bases at V and 0 bases at J, with 9 bases in the middle. CDR1 is KGHSH and CDR2 is LQKENI in the germline V gene. The DNA of the CDR3 is TGTGCCAGCTCACAGACGGGTTACCAAGAGACCCAGTACTTC. Its translation: CASSQTGYQETQYF.

The chain joins TRBV5-1 to TRBJ1-3, with D perhaps TRBD1 (5 bases). Trimming shortened V by 4 bases and J by 4 bases, and 12 bases separated the two germline ends. Germline-derived CDR1 and CDR2 are SGHRS and YFSETQ. The CDR3 runs to 14 residues. The CDR3 DNA is TGCGCCAGCAGCAATACAGGCGACGGAAACACCATATATTTT. This sequence encodes CASSNTGDGNTIYF.

The chain uses TRBV2 and TRBJ2-5; 9 positions match TRBD2. The CDR3 runs 16 residues. The junction had 16 bases not matched to a gene; V was cut back by 7 bases and J by 7 bases. Germline V gives CDR1 SNHLY, CDR2 FYNNEI. CDR3 nucleotide sequence: TGTGCCAGCACCCAAGGCGAGCGGGGGGCCTCGAGGACCCAGTACTTC. Its translation: CASTQGERGASRTQYF.

This chain uses TRBV5-5 with TRBJ1-1, with 8 bases identical to TRBD1. V shed 3 bases, J shed 2 bases, and the junction held 3 bases outside the gene matches. Germline V gene lookup returns CDR1 SGHKS and CDR2 YYEKEE (reference sequence). The CDR3 spans 14 residues. The CDR3 sequence: CASSWDRTNTEAFF. Written as DNA, the CDR3 is TGTGCCAGCAGCTGGGACAGGACTAACACTGAAGCTTTCTTT.

The chain uses TRBV5-1 and TRBJ2-6; a possible D gene is TRBD1 (6 bases). The CDR3 is 17 amino acids. The germline V gene has CDR1 SGHRS and CDR2 YFSETQ. Trimming removed 0 bases from V and 0 bases from J, with 10 bases in between. CDR3 in amino acids: CASSLGQESSGANVLTF. For the CDR3, the DNA is TGCGCCAGCAGCTTGGGACAGGAATCCTCTGGGGCCAACGTCCTGACTTTC.

The V call is TRBV3-1 (or the pseudogene TRBV3-2), the J call TRBJ1-4; 8 bases agree with TRBD1. CDR3 size: 16 residues. V lost 4 bases, J lost 3 bases, and 7 bases stayed unmatched. From germline, CDR1 is LGHDT and CDR2 YNNKEL (reference sequence). For the CDR3, the DNA is TGTGCCAGCAGCCCCAGGGACAGGACCGCTAATGAAAAACTGTTTTTT. The encoded protein is CASSPRDRTANEKLFF.

The chain has TRBV3-1 (or the pseudogene TRBV3-2) and TRBJ2-1, with 7 bases that match TRBD1. V was pared by 3 bases and J by 10 bases, with 6 bases of the junction left unmatched. Germline CDR1 and CDR2: LGHDT and YNNKEL (reference sequence). The CDR3 is 13 amino acids. The CDR3 sequence: CASSQHKTGEQFF. CDR3 bases: TGTGCCAGCAGCCAGCACAAGACAGGGGAGCAGTTCTTC.

The CDR3 here is CATSRGFGGLAGELFF. As DNA, the CDR3 is TGTGCCACCAGCAGAGGTTTCGGGGGGCTGGCCGGGGAGCTGTTTTTT. The rearrangement joins TRBV15 to TRBJ2-2, with D perhaps TRBD2 (7 bases). The V and J ends lost 1 base and 6 bases respectively, with 15 bases between them. CDR3 length equals 16 residues. CDR1 is LNHNV, CDR2 YYDKDF, per germline (reference sequence).

The chain recombines TRBV30 with TRBJ1-2; no reliable D call. The CDR3 spans 19 residues. Per germline, CDR1 GTSNPN and CDR2 SVGIG (reference sequence). V was trimmed by 4 bases and J by 5 bases, leaving 32 bases between them. This chain's CDR3 is CAWTQPLLNRVGPGYGYTF. In DNA form, the CDR3 reads TGTGCCTGGACACAGCCTCTCTTAAATCGCGTTGGACCGGGGTATGGCTACACCTTC.

In this sample, this clone turned up a few times. The chain combines TRBV7-2 with TRBJ1-6; perhaps TRBD1 as D (6 bases). The ends were cut back, 1 base at V and 10 bases at J, with 17 bases in the middle. This CDR3 contains 16 residues. Germline CDR1 reads SGHTA; CDR2 reads FQGNSA. The CDR3 bases are TGTGCCAGCAGCTTAGTAGCAGGGGCCTCGGGGTCACCCCTCCACTTT. As protein: CASSLVAGASGSPLHF.

Worth noting for this clone: An end of the junction does not agree with germline; a read error may underlie this. The chain joins TRBV27 to TRBJ1-2; 12 bases align to TRBD1. The CDR3 runs 15 residues. CDR1 is MNHEY, CDR2 SMNVEV, per germline (reference sequence). CDR3 protein: CASSLSGTGGGGYTF. CDR3 sequence (DNA): TGTGCCAGCAGCTTATCGGGGACAGGGGGCGGCGGCTACACCTTC.